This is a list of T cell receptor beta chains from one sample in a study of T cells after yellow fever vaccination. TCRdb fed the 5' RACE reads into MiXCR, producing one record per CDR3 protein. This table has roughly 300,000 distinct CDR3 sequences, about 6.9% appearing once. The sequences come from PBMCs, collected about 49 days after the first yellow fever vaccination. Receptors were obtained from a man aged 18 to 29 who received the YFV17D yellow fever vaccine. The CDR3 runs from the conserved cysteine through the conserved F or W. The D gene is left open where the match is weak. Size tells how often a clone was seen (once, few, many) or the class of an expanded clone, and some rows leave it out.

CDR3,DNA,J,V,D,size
CASSQSGGALNYGYTF,TGTGCCAGCAGCCAAAGCGGGGGCGCTCTTAACTATGGCTACACCTTC,TRBJ1-2,TRBV7-9,.,.
CASREGDTQYF,TGTGCCAGCAGGGAAGGAGATACGCAGTATTTT,TRBJ2-3,TRBV6-2/TRBV6-3,.,.
CASSPGRGVSEAFF,TGTGCCAGCTCGCCGGGCCGGGGGGTATCTGAAGCTTTCTTT,TRBJ1-1,TRBV18,.,.
CASSPLTRTSEQPEAFF,TGTGCCAGCAGCCCTCTAACCCGGACATCGGAGCAACCTGAAGCTTTCTTT,TRBJ1-1,TRBV7-3,.,few
CASSKVLLMYLPIHF,TGTGCCAGCAGCAAAGTCTTACTAATGTACCTCCCCATCCACTTT,TRBJ1-6,TRBV21-1,.,.
CASTQRGPTGRTTDTQYF,TGTGCCAGCACCCAAAGGGGACCGACAGGGCGCACCACAGATACGCAGTATTTT,TRBJ2-3,TRBV12-3/TRBV12-4,TRBD1,.
CASSVEGGGMNTEAFF,TGTGCCAGCAGCGTAGAGGGTGGGGGTATGAACACTGAAGCTTTCTTT,TRBJ1-1,TRBV9,.,many
CASSLMTGVGEQYF,TGTGCCAGCAGCTTGATGACAGGGGTAGGCGAGCAGTACTTC,TRBJ2-7,TRBV5-5,TRBD1,.
CASRLGLAGADTQYF,TGCGCCAGCAGACTCGGACTAGCGGGGGCAGATACGCAGTATTTT,TRBJ2-3,TRBV4-1,TRBD2,few
CASSFTGEYGYTF,TGCGCCAGCAGCTTTACGGGGGAGTACGGCTACACCTTC,TRBJ1-2,TRBV5-1,.,.
CASTEPGSDTGELFF,TGTGCCAGCACCGAACCGGGGTCGGACACCGGGGAGCTGTTTTTT,TRBJ2-2,TRBV9,.,.
CASSLGGRGAYEQYF,TGTGCCAGCAGCTTAGGGGGCCGGGGGGCCTACGAGCAGTACTTC,TRBJ2-7,TRBV11-2,TRBD2,.
CASSLLSTGASDYGYTF,TGTGCCAGCAGCTTACTCTCGACAGGGGCTTCTGACTATGGCTACACCTTC,TRBJ1-2,TRBV7-8,TRBD1,few
CATSRDLDSYNEQFF,TGTGCCACCAGCAGAGATTTGGACTCCTACAATGAGCAGTTCTTC,TRBJ2-1,TRBV15,.,few
CSALMETQYF,TGCAGTGCTTTAATGGAGACCCAGTACTTC,TRBJ2-5,TRBV20-1,.,few
CAISAMGLGDGYTF,TGTGCCATCAGTGCTATGGGACTCGGGGATGGCTACACCTTC,TRBJ1-2,TRBV10-3,.,.
CASSGGLAGINQETQYF,TGTGCCAGCAGCGGGGGACTAGCGGGAATCAACCAAGAGACCCAGTACTTC,TRBJ2-5,TRBV7-3,TRBD2,many
CASSFGGTSGEQFF,TGTGCCAGCAGCTTCGGCGGGACTAGCGGGGAGCAGTTCTTC,TRBJ2-1,TRBV7-6,TRBD2,few
CASSQAGDNTDTQYF,TGTGCCAGCAGCCAAGCTGGGGACAACACAGATACGCAGTATTTT,TRBJ2-3,TRBV4-2,.,.
CASSLIGTLFPNEQFF,TGTGCCAGCAGTCTCATTGGCACCCTATTTCCCAATGAGCAGTTCTTC,TRBJ2-1,TRBV27,.,.
CASSQVHPGQGGYEQYF,TGCGCCAGCAGCCAGGTTCATCCGGGACAGGGGGGCTACGAGCAGTACTTC,TRBJ2-7,TRBV4-1,TRBD1,few
CASSVLGGEQYF,TGTGCCAGCAGCGTATTAGGAGGCGAGCAGTACTTC,TRBJ2-7,TRBV9,.,.
CSFTPLEGGNTIYF,TGCAGCTTCACGCCCTTGGAGGGGGGAAACACCATATATTTT,TRBJ1-3,TRBV29-1,.,.
CASSFMQGEGYTF,TGTGCCAGCAGTTTTATGCAGGGAGAGGGCTACACCTTC,TRBJ1-2,TRBV12-3/TRBV12-4,.,few
CASSHDLAGVAETQYF,TGTGCCAGCAGCCATGATTTAGCGGGGGTTGCAGAGACCCAGTACTTC,TRBJ2-5,TRBV4-2,TRBD2,many
CASSQDLVTDTQYF,TGTGCCAGCAGCCAAGATTTAGTCACAGATACGCAGTATTTT,TRBJ2-3,TRBV3-1,.,few
CASSERKRGSTDTQYF,TGTGCCAGCAGTGAGCGGAAGCGGGGTAGCACAGATACGCAGTATTTT,TRBJ2-3,TRBV6-1,TRBD2,.
CASSPAVRVGSGGYGYTF,TGCGCCAGCAGCCCCGCTGTCAGGGTGGGGAGCGGCGGCTATGGCTACACCTTC,TRBJ1-2,TRBV4-1,.,few
CASSLGPGQGTEAFF,TGTGCCAGCAGCTTAGGACCGGGACAGGGGACTGAAGCTTTCTTT,TRBJ1-1,TRBV7-3,TRBD1,.
CASSIQEYTGELFF,TGCGCCAGCAGCATACAGGAGTACACCGGGGAGCTGTTTTTT,TRBJ2-2,TRBV4-1,.,few
CASTTGFTTGELFF,TGCGCCAGCACCACCGGGTTCACCACCGGGGAGCTGTTTTTT,TRBJ2-2,TRBV4-3,.,.
CASRNQGNGNTIYF,TGTGCCAGCAGGAACCAGGGGAATGGAAACACCATATATTTT,TRBJ1-3,TRBV27,.,many
CASSLMASTDTQYF,TGTGCCAGCAGTTTAATGGCTAGCACAGATACGCAGTATTTT,TRBJ2-3,TRBV27,.,few
CASSYQVDREAFF,TGTGCCAGCAGTTACCAAGTGGACAGGGAAGCTTTCTTT,TRBJ1-1,TRBV6-5,TRBD1,.
CASSQAGEGEQFF,TGTGCCAGCAGCCAAGCTGGTGAGGGTGAGCAGTTCTTC,TRBJ2-1,TRBV4-2,.,few
CASSLPRPEDTQYF,TGTGCCAGCAGCTTGCCTAGACCTGAAGATACGCAGTATTTT,TRBJ2-3,TRBV5-4,.,.
CASSPRDRLNSPLHF,TGTGCCAGCAGCCCCCGAGACAGACTTAATTCACCCCTCCACTTT,TRBJ1-6,TRBV9,.,.
CASSLAGRDQPQHF,TGTGCCAGCAGCTTAGCTGGGAGGGATCAGCCCCAGCATTTT,TRBJ1-5,TRBV7-6,.,.
CASSSPGDEQFF,TGTGCCAGCAGCTCCCCGGGGGATGAGCAGTTCTTC,TRBJ2-1,TRBV7-3,.,many
CASSQAGSGNQPQHF,TGTGCCAGCAGCCAAGCAGGGTCGGGCAATCAGCCCCAGCATTTT,TRBJ1-5,TRBV3-1,.,few
CASSRRQGQEGEAFF,TGTGCCAGCAGCAGAAGGCAGGGGCAGGAAGGTGAAGCTTTCTTT,TRBJ1-1,TRBV21-1,.,few
CASRDSLDSPLHF,TGCGCCAGCCGGGATTCTTTAGATTCACCCCTCCACTTT,TRBJ1-6,TRBV5-1,.,.
CASSFGGEGYTF,TGTGCCAGCAGCTTTGGGGGAGAGGGCTACACCTTC,TRBJ1-2,TRBV11-2,.,.
CASSFALNEKLFF,TGTGCCAGCAGCTTTGCCCTAAATGAAAAACTGTTTTTT,TRBJ1-4,TRBV5-4,.,.
CASSLAGGHDEQFF,TGTGCCAGCAGCCTAGCGGGGGGGCACGATGAGCAGTTCTTC,TRBJ2-1,TRBV6-1,TRBD2,few
CASSGLAGGSETQYF,TGTGCCAGCAGCGGGCTAGCGGGGGGGTCTGAGACCCAGTACTTC,TRBJ2-5,TRBV7-6,TRBD2,few
CASSTGTGATQYF,TGTGCCAGCAGTACCGGGACAGGAGCGACCCAGTACTTC,TRBJ2-5,TRBV6-2/TRBV6-3,TRBD1,.
CSARDWGQYNEQFF,TGCAGTGCTAGAGATTGGGGACAGTACAATGAGCAGTTCTTC,TRBJ2-1,TRBV20-1,TRBD1,few
CASRVTENQPQHF,TGTGCCAGCAGGGTGACCGAAAATCAGCCCCAGCATTTT,TRBJ1-5,TRBV6-5,.,few